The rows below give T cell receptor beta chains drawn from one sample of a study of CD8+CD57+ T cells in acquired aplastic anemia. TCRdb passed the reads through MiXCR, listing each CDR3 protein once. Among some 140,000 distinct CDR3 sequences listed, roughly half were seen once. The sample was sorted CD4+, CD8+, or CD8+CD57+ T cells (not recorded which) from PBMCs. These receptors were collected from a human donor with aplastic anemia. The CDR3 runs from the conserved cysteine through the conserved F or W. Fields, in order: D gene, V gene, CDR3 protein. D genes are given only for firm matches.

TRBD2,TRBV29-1,CSVRTSGSNEQYF
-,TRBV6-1,CASSPTLLGYNEQFF
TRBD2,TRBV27,CASHRGGRSTDTQYF
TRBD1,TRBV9,CASSVGQGVMNTEAFF
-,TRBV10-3,CAIGREEHTEAFF
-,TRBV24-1,CATSSNGGGWYEQYF
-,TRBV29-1,CSVQLGGTEAFF
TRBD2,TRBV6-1,CASSEEAGSQETQYF
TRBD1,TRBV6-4,CASSDSTGGADTQYF
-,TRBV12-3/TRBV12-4,CAIIRQAGDTQYF
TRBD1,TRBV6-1,CASRRQGSYQETQYF
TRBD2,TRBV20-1,CSASSSSGTPYEQYF
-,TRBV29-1,CSVFLPLESLDTQYF
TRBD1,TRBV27,CASSFGGQGTYEQYF
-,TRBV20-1,CSIVLFEAANEQFF
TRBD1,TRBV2,CASSLTGTGGAGDYGYTF
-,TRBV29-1,CSVAKSGNTIYF
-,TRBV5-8,CASSLVSDEKLFF
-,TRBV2,CASTRTSDKSSNGYTF
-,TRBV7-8,CASSPTGVVGSPLHF
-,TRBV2,CASSGGTPGHVYNSPLHF
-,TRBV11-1,CASSSTGLLNTGELFF
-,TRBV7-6,CASSFDRNSPLHF
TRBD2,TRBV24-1,CATSLASGGSYNEQFF
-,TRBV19,CASRFAQGRTYEQYF
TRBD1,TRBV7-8,CASSLIRGQGPEAFF
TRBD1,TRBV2,CASSVQGANYGYTF
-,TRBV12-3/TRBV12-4,CASSVAGENYGYTF
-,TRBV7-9,CASSGKGVEQFF
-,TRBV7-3,CASSLGGGDEQYF
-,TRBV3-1,CASSQGKGPDYEQYF
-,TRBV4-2,CASSWGTAGETQYF
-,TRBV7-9,CASSLLLANEQYF
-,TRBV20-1,CSAREVADQPQHF
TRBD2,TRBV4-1,CASSQASGSYEQYF
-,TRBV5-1,CASSPRAQSYEQYF
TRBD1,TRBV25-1,CASSEMGTGEWGGTQYF
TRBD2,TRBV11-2,CASSSGGDTQYF
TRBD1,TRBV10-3,CAISQMDRDDHGYTF
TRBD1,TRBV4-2,CASSQGTGFDSPLHF